The source of this TCR beta chain is a study of shared clonotypes between healthy human individuals (dated by TCRdb to 2018 to 2021). About the study as a whole: Two women and a few men aged 18 to 49 years were included in the cohort. For each donor, CD4 naive and CD4 memory were each given three plates, CD8 naive was given two plates, and CD8 memory was given one plate. To estimate repertoire size and how much clonotypes are shared between individuals, the study performed deep sequencing of blood TCR repertoires from about five healthy adults. Libraries were prepared and TCR repertoires were sequenced by different laboratories using diverse techniques, in order to increase sequencing depth and limit assay-specific biases. Between about 0.9 and 8.9 billion PBMCs per donor were obtained by leukapheresis. The research as a whole found: Rarefaction of sorted-subset datasets indicated incomplete sequencing despite the large sequencing depth. When a few donors were compared, the shared fraction of clonotypes was about 5.5% for naive CD4, 3% to 4% for naive CD8, roughly 2.3% for memory CD4, and 0.35% to 0.4% for memory CD8. Pairwise subsampling led to the expectation that sequencing depth would affect the degree of clonotype sharing among donors. Because the study included only a small number of donors, the genetic and exposure-history diversity represented was limited. Larger estimated clonotype richness was generally found for naive subsets than for memory subsets. Higher generation probabilities were observed for clonotypes shared by all four sorted-subset donors than for non-shared clonotypes. Sampling was restricted to blood, and TCR repertoires in tissues likely differ from the TCR repertoires found in blood.

Using the deep immunoSEQ assay, TCR CDR3 regions were amplified from genomic DNA by multiplex PCR. For each cell subset, the extracted genomic DNA was distributed evenly across all wells of several immunoSEQ 96-well plates, and each plate served as one replicate. For sorted subsets, 200 to 250 ng genomic DNA, equal to 25,000 to 35,000 T cell genomes, was loaded into each replicate PCR. Purified libraries were quantified with a Qubit 3.0 fluorometer, sized on a Bioanalyzer 2100, and re-quantified with the KAPA Library Quantification kit. A separate single-read 150-cycle Illumina NextSeq 550 flow cell was used to sequence each immunoSEQ 96-well plate. As for the original processing: Because the immunoSEQ output held only junctional sequences and lacked quality scores, the filtering could not match the filtering applied to full-length reads. Sequences were annotated with PyIR, a Python wrapper for IgBLAST v1.9, and V/J genes and CDR3 were assigned using IMGT germline references. Reads were filtered out if the reads had weak V/J assignments (E-value above 1e-6), no CDR3, stop codons, out-of-frame junctions, or ambiguous translated residues. A V3J clonotype was defined by an identical inferred V gene, J gene, and CDR3 amino acid sequence. To compute the percentage overlap between repertoires, the number of shared unique clonotypes was divided by the size of the smaller repertoire. RTK rarefaction, the Chao1 estimator, and Recon v2.1 estimates of unobserved clonotypes were used to assess repertoire richness. Generation probabilities were computed with OLGA for all TCRbeta clonotypes obtained by the gDNA method from a few donors. TCRdb limited this immuneACCESS table to in-frame rearrangements with V and J called. A share of clones is missing; checked studies link under half to unresolved V genes, and the rest is unexplained. D and trimming were read from the DNA, whereas the V and J calls and clone size are those reported in that table. In all, the sample holds about 110,000 clones, and 68% of those were seen once. The top ten hold around 26% of the sample.

Donors were healthy HIV-negative adults with no recently reported acute infections or vaccinations. Every donor was a Caucasian adult living in Nashville, Tennessee, USA. The CD8 memory samples were a combination of magnetically selected CD45RO+ cells and CCR7-negative CD45RA+ effector memory (TemRA) cells. After blood collection by leukapheresis, PBMCs were isolated using Ficoll-Histopaque density gradient centrifugation and then cryopreserved in the vapor phase of liquid nitrogen. Analytical flow cytometry was used to check the purity and quantity of each magnetically sorted T cell population. Genomic DNA was isolated from each sorted fraction and quantified by UV absorbance on a Nanodrop 2000c. This clone was observed many times. What antigen it recognizes has not been identified. No base qualities exist here, and no much larger clone lies one base off it. Other DNA sequences in this sample translate to the same CDR3.

Looking up the germline V gene yields CDR1 MGHDK and CDR2 SYGVNS. Including the terminal cysteine and phenylalanine, the CDR3 comprises 11 residues. Only the CDR3 portion is preserved as DNA: 33 bases, with reading frame beginning at the first base. V is reduced by 5 bases and J by 7 bases, leaving a spacing of 9 bases between them. The chain is encoded by TRBV25-1 joined to TRBJ2-7; the D gene is possibly TRBD1, with 6 bases matching. The receptor was derived from a woman between 25 and 40 years old in good health. The specimen sequenced was memory CD8+ T cells sorted from blood. The sample's cell subset or site label, decoded: CD45RO+ cells pooled with CCR7-negative TemRA cells. The sequenced DNA is TGTGCCAGCAGTCCCGGACAGGAGCAGTACTTC. This translates into CASSPGQEQYF.